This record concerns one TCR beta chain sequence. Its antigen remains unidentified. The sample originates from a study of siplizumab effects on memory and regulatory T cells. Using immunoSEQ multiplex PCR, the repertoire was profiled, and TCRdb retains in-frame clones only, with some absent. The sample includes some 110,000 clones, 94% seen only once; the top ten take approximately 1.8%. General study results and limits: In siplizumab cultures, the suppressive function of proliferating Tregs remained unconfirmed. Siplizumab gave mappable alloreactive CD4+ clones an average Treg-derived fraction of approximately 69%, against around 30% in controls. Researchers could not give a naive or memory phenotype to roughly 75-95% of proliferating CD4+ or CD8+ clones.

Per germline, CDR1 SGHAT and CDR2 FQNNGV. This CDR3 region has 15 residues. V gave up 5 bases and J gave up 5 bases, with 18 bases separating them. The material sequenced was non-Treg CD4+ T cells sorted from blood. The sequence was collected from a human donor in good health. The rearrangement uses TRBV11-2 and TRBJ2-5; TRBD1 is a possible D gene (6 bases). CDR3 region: CASSPDRLGSETQYF. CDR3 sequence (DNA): TGTGCCAGCAGCCCCGACAGGTTAGGTAGCGAGACCCAGTACTTC.